The entry below describes one TCR beta chain. Its target is unknown. CDR3 length equals 13 residues. The V gene's germline CDR1 is MNHEY and CDR2 SVGAGI. The V segment lost 8 bases and the J segment 0 bases; nucleotides outside the gene matches: 4. This sample was included in a study of cytomegalovirus exposure and HLA in healthy donors. Study observations and caveats: When a later analysis was performed, an Asian-associated ancestry cluster reportedly had fewer N-insertions than the roughly 700-donor mean.

The PCR was carried out with 60 Vbeta primers and 13 Jbeta primers. The method was immunoSEQ multiplex PCR; TCRdb's version includes in-frame clones alone and lacks a portion of them. Here the sample spans roughly 80,000 clones, 80% being singletons. Sample: PBMCs. The source of this sequence is a male donor in good health and CMV-seronegative. The rearrangement joins TRBV6-5 to TRBJ2-7; the match to TRBD1 covers 7 bases. The CDR3 DNA sequence: TGTGCCAGCGGCCGGGACAGCTCCTACGAGCAGTACTTC. This encodes CASGRDSSYEQYF.